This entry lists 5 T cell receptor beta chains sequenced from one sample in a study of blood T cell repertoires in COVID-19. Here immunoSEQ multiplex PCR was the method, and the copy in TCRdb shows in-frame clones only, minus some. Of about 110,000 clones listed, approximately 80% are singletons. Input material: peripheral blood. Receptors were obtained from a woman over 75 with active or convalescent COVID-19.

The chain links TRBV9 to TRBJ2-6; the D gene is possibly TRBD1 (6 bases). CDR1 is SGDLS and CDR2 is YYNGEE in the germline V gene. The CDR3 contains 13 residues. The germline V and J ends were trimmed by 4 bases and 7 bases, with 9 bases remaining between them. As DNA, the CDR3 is TGTGCCAGCAGCCCACAGGGTGCCAACGTCCTGACTTTC. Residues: CASSPQGANVLTF. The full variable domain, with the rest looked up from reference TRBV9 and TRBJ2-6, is DSGVTQTPKHLITATGQRVTLRCSPRSGDLSVYWYQQSLDQGLQFLIQYYNGEERAKGNILERFSAQQFPDLHSELNLSSLELGDSALYFCASSPQGANVLTFGAGSRLTVL.

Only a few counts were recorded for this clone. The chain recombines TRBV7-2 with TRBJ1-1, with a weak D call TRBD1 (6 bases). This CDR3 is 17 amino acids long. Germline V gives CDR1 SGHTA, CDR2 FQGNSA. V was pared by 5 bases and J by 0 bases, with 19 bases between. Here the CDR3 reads CASSASTGNIVNTEAFF. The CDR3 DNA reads TGTGCCAGCAGCGCAAGCACAGGGAATATCGTGAACACTGAAGCTTTCTTT.

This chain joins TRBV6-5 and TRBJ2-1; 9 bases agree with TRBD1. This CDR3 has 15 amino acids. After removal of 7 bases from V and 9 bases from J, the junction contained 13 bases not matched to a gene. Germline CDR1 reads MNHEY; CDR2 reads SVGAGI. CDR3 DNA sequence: TGTGCCAGCATCACGGGACAGGGACTTCAGATTGAGCAGTTCTTC. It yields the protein CASITGQGLQIEQFF.

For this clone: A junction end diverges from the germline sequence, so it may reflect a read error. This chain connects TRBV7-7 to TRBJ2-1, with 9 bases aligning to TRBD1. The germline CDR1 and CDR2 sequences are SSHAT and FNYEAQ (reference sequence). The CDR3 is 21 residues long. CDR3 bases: TGTGCTAGCAGCTTAAAAACCACGCAGGACAGGGGAGCCGCCTCCTACAATGAGCAGTTCTTC. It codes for CASSLKTTQDRGAASYNEQFF.

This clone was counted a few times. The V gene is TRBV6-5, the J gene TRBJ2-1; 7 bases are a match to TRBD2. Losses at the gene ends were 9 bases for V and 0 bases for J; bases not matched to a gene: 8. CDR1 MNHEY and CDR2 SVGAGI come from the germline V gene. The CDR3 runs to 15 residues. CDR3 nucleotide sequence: TGTGCCAGTGATCTTGGGAGGGCCTCCTACAATGAGCAGTTCTTC. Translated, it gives CASDLGRASYNEQFF.